This T cell receptor (beta chain) was observed in a study of vaccination and CD4 T cells after COVID-19. Overall study: The convalescent group had six males, four females, seven Caucasians, two Asians, one multiracial.

With the Oncomine TCR Beta short-read assay, DNA from cultured CD4+ T cells was sequenced. TCRdb processed the PCR reads anew with MiXCR; each CDR3 protein has one entry. Altogether 20,000 to 30,000 distinct CDR3 sequences are present, roughly 27% being singletons, with the ten largest covering 7% to 7.5%. Study observations and caveats: Within convalescent individuals, 304 out of 307 vaccine-specific clones proved to be spike mono-reactive.

Trimming removed 2 bases from V and 5 bases from J, with 13 bases in between. The CDR3 extends over 15 amino acids. Germline CDR1 is MDHEN and CDR2 is SYDVKM. Regarding this clonotype: Its antigen is undetermined.

Time point in this sample: late sampling 161 to 241 days after vaccination in a few convalescent patients. Treatment defined: roughly 10-day PBMC culture with coronavirus spike peptide pools or control peptides (ViraFEST assay). The sequences come from CD4+ T cells from blood, cultured in vitro, collected about 7 months after SARS-CoV-2 vaccination. The V call is TRBV28, the J call TRBJ1-5; D gene unclear. The sequence came from a human donor who had recovered from COVID-19. The CDR3 coding sequence is TGTGCCAGCAGTTTACCTAGTCTGGCCGATCAGCCCCAGCATTTT. Protein sequence: CASSLPSLADQPQHF.